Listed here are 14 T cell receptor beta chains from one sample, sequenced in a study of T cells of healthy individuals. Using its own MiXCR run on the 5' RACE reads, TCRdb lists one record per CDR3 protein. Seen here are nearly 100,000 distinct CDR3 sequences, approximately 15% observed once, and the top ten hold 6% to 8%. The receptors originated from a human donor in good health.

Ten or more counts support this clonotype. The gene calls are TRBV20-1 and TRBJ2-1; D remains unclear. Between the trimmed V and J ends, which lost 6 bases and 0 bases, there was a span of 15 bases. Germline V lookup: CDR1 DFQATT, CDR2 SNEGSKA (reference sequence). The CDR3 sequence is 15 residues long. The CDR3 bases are TGCAGTGCAAGCGCTGGTTTCGGCTCCTACAATGAGCAGTTCTTC. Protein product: CSASAGFGSYNEQFF.

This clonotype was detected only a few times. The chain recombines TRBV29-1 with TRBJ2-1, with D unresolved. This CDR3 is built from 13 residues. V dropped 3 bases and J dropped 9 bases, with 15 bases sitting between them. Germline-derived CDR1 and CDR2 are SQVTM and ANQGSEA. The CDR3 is CSVDRVRPGEQFF. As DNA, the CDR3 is TGCAGCGTTGATCGGGTCAGGCCCGGTGAGCAGTTCTTC.

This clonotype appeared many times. Here the CDR3 reads CASSSRDRGSYEQYF. DNA for the CDR3: TGTGCCAGCAGCTCCCGGGACAGGGGTTCCTACGAGCAGTACTTC. This chain connects TRBV11-1 to TRBJ2-7; 10 bases are shared with TRBD1. Germline-derived CDR1 and CDR2 are SGHAT and FQDESV (reference sequence). The CDR3 spans 15 residues. The ends lost 4 bases at V and 1 base at J; junction bases unmatched: 4.

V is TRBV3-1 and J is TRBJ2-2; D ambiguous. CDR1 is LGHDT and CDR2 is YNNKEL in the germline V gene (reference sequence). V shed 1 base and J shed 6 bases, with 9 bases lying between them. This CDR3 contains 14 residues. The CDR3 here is CASSQVGLAGELFF. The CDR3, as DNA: TGTGCCAGCAGCCAAGTAGGGCTGGCCGGGGAGCTGTTTTTT.

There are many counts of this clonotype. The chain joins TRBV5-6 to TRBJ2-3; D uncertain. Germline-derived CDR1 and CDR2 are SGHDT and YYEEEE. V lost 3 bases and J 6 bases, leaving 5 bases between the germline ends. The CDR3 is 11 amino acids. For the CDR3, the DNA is TGTGCCAGCAGCTCAATTGATACGCAGTATTTT. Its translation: CASSSIDTQYF.

This chain's CDR3 is CASSQFGGPYGYTF. CDR3 DNA sequence: TGTGCCAGCAGCCAATTTGGAGGCCCCTATGGCTACACCTTC. The rearrangement uses TRBV3-1 and TRBJ1-2, with D uncertain. The V gene lost 2 bases and the J gene lost 4 bases, with 11 bases spanning the gap. CDR1 LGHDT and CDR2 YNNKEL come from the germline V gene (reference sequence). The CDR3 is 14 residues long.

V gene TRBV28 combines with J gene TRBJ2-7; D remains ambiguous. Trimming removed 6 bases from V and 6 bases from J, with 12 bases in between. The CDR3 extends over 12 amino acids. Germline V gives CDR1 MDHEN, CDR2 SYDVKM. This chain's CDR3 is CASRAPSGEQYF. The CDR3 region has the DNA TGTGCCAGCAGGGCTCCTTCGGGCGAGCAGTACTTC.

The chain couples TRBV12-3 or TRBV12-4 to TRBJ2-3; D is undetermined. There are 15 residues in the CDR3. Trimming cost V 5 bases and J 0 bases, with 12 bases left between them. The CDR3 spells CASSRDSKSTDTQYF. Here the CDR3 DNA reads TGTGCCAGCAGTCGAGACTCCAAGAGCACAGATACGCAGTATTTT.

The DNA for the CDR3 is TGTGCCAGCAGCTTCTTGGCGGCGAACACCGGGGAGCTGTTTTTT. Its protein product is CASSFLAANTGELFF. The rearrangement joins TRBV7-2 to TRBJ2-2; the D is unclear. Trimming pared 3 bases from V and 0 bases from J, leaving 8 bases between. Germline CDR1 SGHTA, CDR2 FQGNSA. The CDR3 sequence is 15 residues long.

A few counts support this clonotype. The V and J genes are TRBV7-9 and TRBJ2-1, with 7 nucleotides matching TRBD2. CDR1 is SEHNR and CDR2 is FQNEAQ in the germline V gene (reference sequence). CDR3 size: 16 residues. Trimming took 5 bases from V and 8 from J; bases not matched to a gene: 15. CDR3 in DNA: TGTGCCAGCAGCCCAACCCGACTAGCCGTCCACGATGAGCAGTTCTTC. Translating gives CASSPTRLAVHDEQFF.

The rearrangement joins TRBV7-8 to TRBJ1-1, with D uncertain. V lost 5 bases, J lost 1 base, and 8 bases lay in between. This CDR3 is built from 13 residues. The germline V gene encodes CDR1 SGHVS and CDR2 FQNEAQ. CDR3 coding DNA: TGTGCCAGCAGCGTACGACAGAACACTGAAGCTTTCTTT. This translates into CASSVRQNTEAFF.

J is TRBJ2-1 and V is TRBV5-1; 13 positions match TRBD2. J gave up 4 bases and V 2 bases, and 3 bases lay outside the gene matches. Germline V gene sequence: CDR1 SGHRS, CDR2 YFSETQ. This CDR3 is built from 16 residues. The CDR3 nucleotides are TGCGCCAGCAGCTTCGGACTAGCGGGAGTGTACAATGAGCAGTTCTTC. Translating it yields CASSFGLAGVYNEQFF.

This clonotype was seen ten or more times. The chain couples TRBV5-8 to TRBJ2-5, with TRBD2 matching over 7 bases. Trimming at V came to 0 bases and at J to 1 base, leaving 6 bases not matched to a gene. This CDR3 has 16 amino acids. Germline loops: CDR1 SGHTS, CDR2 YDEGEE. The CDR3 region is CASSLGIAGLQETQYF. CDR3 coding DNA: TGTGCCAGCAGCTTGGGGATAGCGGGTCTCCAAGAGACCCAGTACTTC.

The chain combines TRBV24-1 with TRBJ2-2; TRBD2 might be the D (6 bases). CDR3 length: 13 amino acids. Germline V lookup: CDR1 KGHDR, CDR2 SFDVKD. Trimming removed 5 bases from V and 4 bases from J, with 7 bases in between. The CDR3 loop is CATSVGSTGELFF. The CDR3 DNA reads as TGTGCCACCAGTGTCGGGAGCACCGGGGAGCTGTTTTTT.